The 3 T cell receptor beta chains reported below all come from one sample, sequenced in a study of blood T cell repertoires in COVID-19. Using immunoSEQ multiplex PCR, the repertoire was profiled, and TCRdb retains in-frame clones only, with some absent. The sample has tens of thousands of clones; 80% to 95% are singletons. The specimen was peripheral blood. These TCRs come from a man aged 45 to 65 with COVID-19, enrolled during active disease.

The genes are TRBV4-2 and TRBJ1-2; TRBD1 agrees at 9 bases. The V gene's germline CDR1 is LGHNA and CDR2 YNFKEQ. The CDR3 is 18 residues long. After removal of 1 base from V and 6 bases from J, the junction contained 15 bases not matched to a gene. CDR3 DNA sequence: TGTGCCAGCAGCCAAGCATTAAGACACAGGGGGCGCGTGGATGGCTACACCTTC. Protein sequence: CASSQALRHRGRVDGYTF.

CDR3 nucleotides: TGTGCCAGCAGTTACGTTTTCCCGAGCTCTGGAAACACCATATATTTT. It yields the protein CASSYVFPSSGNTIYF. The chain couples TRBV6-5 to TRBJ1-3; no firm D call. The CDR3 extends over 16 amino acids. Trimming left V 2 bases short and J 0 bases short, with 11 bases between. Germline assignment: CDR1 MNHEY and CDR2 SVGAGI.

The chain employs TRBV5-1 and TRBJ2-7; 7 nucleotides match TRBD1. Germline loops: CDR1 SGHRS, CDR2 YFSETQ. The V gene end was trimmed by 3 bases and the J gene end by 2 bases; junction bases not matched to a gene: 5. This CDR3 comprises 14 residues. The CDR3 here is CASSSGGPTYEQYF. CDR3 coding DNA: TGCGCCAGCAGCTCAGGGGGTCCTACCTACGAGCAGTACTTC.